This TCR beta chain was recorded in a study of cytomegalovirus exposure and HLA in healthy donors. Libraries were prepared by immunoSEQ multiplex PCR; TCRdb keeps only in-frame clonotypes and omits some of them. This sample has roughly 75,000 clones, with approximately 94% found just once. Comment on this clone: Its antigen remains unknown.

Findings and limits, study-wide: It was confirmed in vitro that three of the CMV-associated chains were specific for CMV antigens. More than 150 TCR beta chains were listed as cytomegalovirus-associated.

With 2 bases removed from V and 5 bases from J, the gap between germline ends came to 18 bases. The CDR3 loop spans 16 amino acids. CDR1 and CDR2 from the germline V gene are SGHVS and FQNEAQ. This receptor was taken from a woman aged 18-30 years in good health and CMV-seropositive. Sequenced material: PBMCs. The chain uses TRBV7-8 and TRBJ2-5; no definite D call. This CDR3 is CASSLWSPERPETQYF. CDR3 DNA: TGTGCCAGCAGCTTATGGAGCCCCGAGAGGCCGGAGACCCAGTACTTC.